This T cell receptor (beta chain) is drawn from a study of shared clonotypes between healthy human individuals. Memory CD4+ cells were the fraction left after CD45RA+ naive selection. Comment on this clone: Its specificity is not known.

Data came from immunoSEQ multiplex PCR; TCRdb stores just in-frame clones and leaves some out. The repertoire includes some 2,400,000 clones, approximately 94% of them detected once, and roughly 0.13% sits in the top ten. CDR1 is MNHGY and CDR2 is SAAAGT in the germline V gene. The V end lost 6 bases, the J end lost 5 bases, and 19 bases lay between the germline ends. The CDR3 loop spans 15 amino acids. Broader study findings: About 5% of naive CD4 clonotypes were shared across a handful of donors. Clonotypes not shared had lower generation probabilities than those common to all four donors.

The chain employs TRBV6-8 and TRBJ1-2; no clear D gene. This clonotype was sampled from a man aged 18-30 years in good health. The material sequenced was naive CD4+ T cells sorted from blood. Subset indicated: CD45RA+ positively selected. The CDR3 DNA follows: TGTGCCAGCAGAATGGGGTTATTTCCCCTTTATGGCTACACCTTC. It specifies CASRMGLFPLYGYTF.